This record concerns one TCR beta chain sequence. Its antigen is not known. The record originates from a study of T-cell memory formation after mild COVID-19. Whole-study context: TCR clusters largely stayed donor specific. General observations from the study: Contracting CD4+ clones lay largely in CM and EM, with CD8+ ones residing in EMRA.

TCR alpha and TCR beta cDNA libraries carrying sample barcodes and UMIs came from 5'RACE with constant-segment primers. TCRdb reanalysed the 5' RACE reads using MiXCR and keeps one entry per CDR3 protein. This table holds 310,000 or so distinct CDR3 sequences, around 15% found once. The CDR3 has 12 residues. The V gene's germline CDR1 is KGHSH and CDR2 LQKENI. V dropped 5 bases and J dropped 6 bases, with 9 bases sitting between them. The rearrangement links TRBV18 to TRBJ2-3; D uncertain. The receptor's source is a man younger than 35 who had mild COVID-19 (a few samples of this study predate the infection). Cell type and time point are not known. What was sequenced was PBMCs or a T cell subset sorted from them (not recorded which). This CDR3 is CASSTQWDTQYF. The DNA of the CDR3 is TGTGCCAGCTCAACTCAGTGGGATACGCAGTATTTT.